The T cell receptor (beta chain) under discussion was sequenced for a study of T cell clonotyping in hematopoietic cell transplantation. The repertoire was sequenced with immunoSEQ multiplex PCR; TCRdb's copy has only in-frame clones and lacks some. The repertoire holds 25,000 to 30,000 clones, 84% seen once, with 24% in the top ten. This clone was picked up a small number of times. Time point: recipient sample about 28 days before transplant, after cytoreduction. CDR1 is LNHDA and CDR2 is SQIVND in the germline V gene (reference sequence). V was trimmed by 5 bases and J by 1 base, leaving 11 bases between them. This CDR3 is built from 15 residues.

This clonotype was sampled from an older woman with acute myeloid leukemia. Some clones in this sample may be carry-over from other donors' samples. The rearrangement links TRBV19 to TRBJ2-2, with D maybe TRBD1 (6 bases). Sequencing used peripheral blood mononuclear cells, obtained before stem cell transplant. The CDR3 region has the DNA TGTGCCAGTAGTCGCCAGGGGCAGAACACCGGGGAGCTGTTTTTT. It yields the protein CASSRQGQNTGELFF.